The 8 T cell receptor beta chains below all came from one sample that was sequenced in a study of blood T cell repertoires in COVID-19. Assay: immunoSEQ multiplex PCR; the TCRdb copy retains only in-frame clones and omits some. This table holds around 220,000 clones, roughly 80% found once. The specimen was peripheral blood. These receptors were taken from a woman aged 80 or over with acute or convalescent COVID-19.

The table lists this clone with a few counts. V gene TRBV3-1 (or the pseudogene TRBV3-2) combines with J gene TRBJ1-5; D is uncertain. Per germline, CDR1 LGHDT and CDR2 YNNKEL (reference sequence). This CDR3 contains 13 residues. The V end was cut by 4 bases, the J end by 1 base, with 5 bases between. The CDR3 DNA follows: TGTGCCAGCAGCCCCGGGAGCAATCAGCCCCAGCATTTT. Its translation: CASSPGSNQPQHF.

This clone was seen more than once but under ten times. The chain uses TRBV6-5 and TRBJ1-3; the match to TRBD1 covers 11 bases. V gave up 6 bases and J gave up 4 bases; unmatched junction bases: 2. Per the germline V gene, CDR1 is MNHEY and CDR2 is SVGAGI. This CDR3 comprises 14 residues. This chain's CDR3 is CASRDRGQGNTIYF. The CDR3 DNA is TGTGCCAGCAGGGACAGGGGGCAAGGAAACACCATATATTTT.

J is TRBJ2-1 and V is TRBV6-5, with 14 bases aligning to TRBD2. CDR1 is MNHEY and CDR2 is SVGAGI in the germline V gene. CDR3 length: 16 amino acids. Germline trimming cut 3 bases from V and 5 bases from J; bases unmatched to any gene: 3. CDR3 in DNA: TGTGCCAGCAGTTATACGGGACTAGCGGGGGACAATGAGCAGTTCTTC. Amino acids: CASSYTGLAGDNEQFF.

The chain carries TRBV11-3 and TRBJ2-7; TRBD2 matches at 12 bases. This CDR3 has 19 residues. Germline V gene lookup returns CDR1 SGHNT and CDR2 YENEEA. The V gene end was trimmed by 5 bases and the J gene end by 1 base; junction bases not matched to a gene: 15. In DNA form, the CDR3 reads TGTGCCAGCAGCCCTAAGACTAGCGGGGGCCTCACCCCTTCCTACGAGCAGTACTTC. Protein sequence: CASSPKTSGGLTPSYEQYF.

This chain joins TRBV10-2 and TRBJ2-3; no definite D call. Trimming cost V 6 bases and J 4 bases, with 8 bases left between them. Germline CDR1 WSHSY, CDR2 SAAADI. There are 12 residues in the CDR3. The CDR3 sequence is CASRGPADTQYF. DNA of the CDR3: TGCGCCAGCAGGGGCCCGGCAGATACGCAGTATTTT.

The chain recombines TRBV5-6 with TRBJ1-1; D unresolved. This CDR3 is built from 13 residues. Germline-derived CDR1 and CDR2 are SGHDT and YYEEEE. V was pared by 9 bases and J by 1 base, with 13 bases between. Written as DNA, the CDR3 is TGTGCCACCCTAAGAGGCGGGAACACTGAAGCTTTCTTT. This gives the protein CATLRGGNTEAFF.

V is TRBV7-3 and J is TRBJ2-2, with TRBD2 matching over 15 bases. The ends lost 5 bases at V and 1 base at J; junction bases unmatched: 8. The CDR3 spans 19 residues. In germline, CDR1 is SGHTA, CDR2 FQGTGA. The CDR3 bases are TGTGCCAGCAGCAAACTGGGACTAGCGGGAGGATTGAACACCGGGGAGCTGTTTTTT. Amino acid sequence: CASSKLGLAGGLNTGELFF.

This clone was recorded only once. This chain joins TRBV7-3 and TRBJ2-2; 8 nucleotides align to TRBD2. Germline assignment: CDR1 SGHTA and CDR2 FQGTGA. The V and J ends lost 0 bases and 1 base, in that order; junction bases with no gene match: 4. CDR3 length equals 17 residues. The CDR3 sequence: CASSLTAGLVNTGELFF. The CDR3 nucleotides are TGTGCCAGCAGCTTAACCGCGGGACTAGTGAACACCGGGGAGCTGTTTTTT.